This T cell receptor beta chain was sequenced during a study of blood T cells in healthy people across ages. The study isolated at least 6 million PBMCs from each sample. CDR3 length: 16 amino acids. Germline CDR1 and CDR2: MNHNY and SVGAGI (reference sequence). Trimming cost V 4 bases and J 1 base; bases outside gene matches: 7. Study-wide results and caveats: TCR beta diversity correlated strongly with naive T cell percentage.

A second PCR of roughly 6 to 12 cycles used a sample-barcoded 5' primer and a J-beta primer mix. TCRdb reprocessed the 5' RACE reads with MiXCR, giving one entry per CDR3 protein. The repertoire holds some 940,000 distinct CDR3 sequences, with almost 30% as singletons. A few counts support this clonotype. Antigen specificity is unknown. These data are also associated with another study on T cells of mothers and their children. This second study says: Related pairs of mothers and children showed slightly higher, non-significant overlap versus unrelated pairs. Detection of persistent microchimeric T cell clones did not occur.

The specimen was blood. The rearrangement joins TRBV6-6 to TRBJ1-1, with TRBD1 matching 9 bases. The clonotype comes from a woman between 35 and 50 years old in good health. DNA of the CDR3: TGTGCCAGCAGTTCCTGGCCGGGACAGGGGAACACTGAAGCTTTCTTT. Translating it yields CASSSWPGQGNTEAFF.